The T cell receptor beta chain described here comes from a study of blood T cell repertoires in COVID-19 (dated by TCRdb to the early 2020s). Regarding the study in general: Samples from collaborators originated in the United States, Italy and Spain and spanned both the acute and convalescent phases of COVID-19. The prospective study material was composed of cDNA or gDNA derived from T cells, B-cell-depleted T cells, or PBMCs. Deeply sampled blood TCRbeta repertoires from subjects exposed to, actively infected with, or recovered from COVID-19 were included in the dataset. The repertoires were released in a freely available public database intended as a resource for research on the immune response to SARS-CoV-2. The samples were drawn from the first 160 participants of the ongoing ImmuneRACE study and from under 1,500 subjects provided by 6 global collaborators. The sample metadata nearly always contained a de-identified subject ID, COVID-19 status, age in years and sex. Where HLA class I and class II types were available, the types were taken from metadata supplied by the sample provider, not from assay-based typing.

Samples from volunteer blood donors who had recovered from COVID-19 were contributed by a second Seattle source. The collaborating institutions used their own protocols to collect whole blood in K2EDTA tubes. For TCRbeta analysis, collaborator samples were shipped as frozen whole blood, as isolated PBMCs, or as DNA extracted from either sample type. Regarding this clone: Its recognized antigen is unknown. No base quality information exists; no much larger clone differs at one position.

Via the germline V gene, CDR1 is MDHEN and CDR2 SYDVKM. Inclusive of the bounding cysteine and phenylalanine, the CDR3 is 13 residues long. Here the CDR3 DNA is all that survives: 39 bases in frame from base 1. For this chain, trimming is 6 bases at the V end and 8 bases at the J end, and the number of junction bases without a gene match is 9. TCRbeta CDR3 regions were amplified from genomic DNA by means of the immunoSEQ Assay, a bias-controlled multiplex PCR. In the paper's pipeline: Nucleated cell counts per sample were estimated from amplification of reference gene primers within the assay. To quantify the absolute abundance of each unique TCRbeta CDR3 rearrangement, sequence reads were collapsed and filtered. Productive Simpson clonality was computed per sample as the square root of Simpson's diversity index over productive rearrangements. This is the immuneACCESS table as TCRdb keeps it, with only in-frame sequences that have V and J called. A part of the clones is gone; compared with another copy, unresolved V genes explain less than half, and the rest is unexplained. V and J calls plus clone size are reproduced from that table; the DNA served to infer D and trimming. The sample table records about 170,000 clones; more than 75% of these occur just once. The ten largest clones capture roughly 1.9% of the sample.

Findings and caveats that apply to the study as a whole: The amount of clinical and demographic metadata varied by source and participant and was provided uncurated.

The receptor was derived from a man between 45 and 60 years old who had recovered from COVID-19. This chain is built from TRBV28 and TRBJ1-2, with 7 bases aligning to TRBD1. Sequencing was performed on peripheral blood. The DNA sequence is given as TGTGCCAGCAGGAACTTCGGACAGGAAGGCTACACCTTC. Its protein is CASRNFGQEGYTF.